The clone carrying this T cell receptor beta chain has just a few counts. The sample belongs to a study of blood T cells in healthy people across ages. V was pared by 0 bases and J by 6 bases, with 4 bases of the junction left unmatched. CDR1 is SEHNR and CDR2 is FQNEAQ in the germline V gene (reference sequence). The CDR3 covers 14 residues. Alongside a J-beta primer mix, a sample-barcoded 5' primer served in a second PCR lasting about 6 to 12 cycles. One entry per CDR3 protein, called by TCRdb with MiXCR from the 5' RACE reads. The data contain more than 650,000 distinct CDR3 sequences, around 24% of them seen just once; the ten biggest clones take up under 3%. In addition, the sample was reused for a study of T cells of mothers and their children.

This sequence originates from a boy aged 5-17 years in good health. Material: blood. The chain combines TRBV7-9 with TRBJ2-5; the match to TRBD2 covers 7 bases. CDR3 nucleotide sequence: TGTGCCAGCAGCTTAGCGGGCGGGGGAAAGACCCAGTACTTC. Protein: CASSLAGGGKTQYF.